This record concerns one T cell receptor (beta chain) sequence. What antigen it recognizes has not been identified. Base qualities are not at hand, and no much larger clone is one base apart. This sample was taken from a study of Ad26.COV2.S vaccination and SARS-CoV-2 variants (dated by TCRdb to the early 2020s). For the study in its entirety: Sequencing of the TCRbeta repertoire served to evaluate the specificity and breadth of SARS-CoV-2-reactive T cell receptors following Ad26.COV2.S vaccination. A total of roughly 32 samples were included in the TCR-sequenced set, comprising around 20 Ad26.COV2.S vaccine recipients, 5 placebo recipients and 8 SARS-CoV-2 convalescent individuals. Broad study findings and their caveats: Non-spike TCR breadth was comparable between vaccine and placebo recipients, consistent with the vaccine containing only spike. Substantial breadth of spike-specific CD8+ and CD4+ T cell responses was reported after vaccination. Compared with placebo recipients, Ad26.COV2.S recipients showed higher spike-specific TCR breadth (P = 0.0014). The authors noted that the TCR breadth and depth analyses may have underestimated total T cell responses.

CDR1 and CDR2 are drawn from the germline V gene (reference sequence): MNHEY, SMNVEV. The CDR3 spans 16 residues, from the cysteine through the phenylalanine. The entry retains the CDR3 DNA only, 48 bases that are in frame from base 1. V lost 3 bases and J lost 0 bases, and the count of bases not matched to a germline gene is 6. The immunoSEQ Assay was used to sequence TCRbeta CDR3 regions. After extraction, genomic DNA underwent amplification by bias-controlled multiplex PCR, followed by high-throughput sequencing. The study's processing was this. Collapsing and filtering of sequences were performed to quantify the absolute abundance of each unique TCRbeta CDR3 region. T cell fraction was estimated by normalizing TCRbeta template counts to usable DNA, which was measured by amplifying reference genes present in all nucleated cells. Repertoire TCRs were annotated as SARS-CoV-2-specific by exact matching of V gene, CDR3 amino acid sequence and J gene to a known reactive TCR set. The reference SARS-CoV-2 TCR set came from MIRA and was filtered for enrichment in COVID-19-positive ImmuneCODE repertoires, removing public or cross-reactive TCRs. Using the MIRA antigens, annotated TCRs were further analysed by specific ORF or by position within an ORF. Depth was the summed frequency of annotated unique rearrangements, while breadth was defined as annotated unique rearrangements over total unique productive rearrangements. TCR breadth was compared between groups using two-sided Wilcoxon rank-sum tests. The table comes from immuneACCESS by way of TCRdb, which keeps in-frame sequences with V and J called. Part of the clones is missing from these tables; in studies checked, under half for an unresolved V gene and the rest for unknown reasons. Clonal size and the V and J genes are those of that table, whereas D and trimming came from the DNA. The sample table shows hundreds of thousands of clones, and 92% are seen once. The ten largest make up 3.9% of the sample.

The time point label, as the study defines it: individuals recovered from natural SARS-CoV-2 infection. This sequence uses TRBV27 and TRBJ2-3; 7 middle bases align to TRBD1. The input for sequencing was peripheral blood, taken after recovery from COVID-19. The clonotype comes from a human donor who had recovered from COVID-19. In nucleotides, the sequence is TGTGCCAGCAGTTTTTACGGGACAGCGAGCACAGATACGCAGTATTTT. The encoded protein is CASSFYGTASTDTQYF.